This TCR beta chain is drawn from a study of shared clonotypes between healthy human individuals. Points from the study as a whole: The study found lower generation probabilities in non-shared clonotypes than in those shared by all four donors. Estimated richness values were generally larger in naive subsets than in memory subsets.

Execution of the assay was at deep level. Data came from immunoSEQ multiplex PCR; TCRdb stores just in-frame clones and leaves some out. Among nearly 1 million clones listed, less than 85% were seen once. Points on this clone: Its antigen is still unknown.

Trimming stripped 4 bases from V and 2 bases from J, with 11 bases between. Germline CDR1 and CDR2: KGHSH and LQKENI. The CDR3 has 15 residues. The sequenced material came from memory CD4+ T cells sorted from blood. The subset denotes: CD45RA-negative fraction. V is TRBV18 and J is TRBJ2-2; D is ambiguous. The clonotype comes from a young man in good health. The CDR3 here is CASSHDGINTGELFF. CDR3 sequence (DNA): TGTGCCAGCTCACATGACGGCATCAACACCGGGGAGCTGTTTTTT.